This T cell receptor beta chain was sequenced during a study of response to subunit inactivated influenza vaccine. Study-level findings and limits: Researchers suggested that each seasonal influenza vaccination recruits few new T cells.

The CDR3 length is 14 residues. Germline CDR1 and CDR2: SGHRS and YFSETQ. V lost 4 bases to trimming and J lost 2 bases, with 11 bases between them. Comments on this clonotype: Antigen specificity is unknown.

MiXCR, applied by TCRdb to the RT-PCR reads, yields one record per CDR3 protein. This sample has some 800,000 distinct CDR3 sequences, with 21% found just once. This chain connects TRBV5-1 to TRBJ2-3; D is perhaps TRBD1 (6 bases). The sequences come from PBMCs from blood, collected 5 to 6 days after vaccination. The clonotype was recovered from a man between 45 and 60 years old who received an inactivated influenza vaccine. DNA for the CDR3: TGCGCCAGCAGCAGGACAGATGCCACAGATACGCAGTATTTT. It encodes CASSRTDATDTQYF.